The 28 T cell receptor beta chains listed next were all sequenced from one sample in a study of technical replicates of blood from several donors. Some clones are missing from TCRdb's copy, which holds only in-frame ones; the method was immunoSEQ multiplex PCR. The data contain tens of thousands of clones, roughly 94% of them singletons. Input material: T cells isolated from PBMCs. These receptors all come from a human donor in good health.

This chain links TRBV5-4 with TRBJ2-4; 8 bases are a match to TRBD1. This CDR3 has 17 amino acids. The V gene's germline CDR1 is SGHNT and CDR2 YYREEE (reference sequence). V shed 4 bases and J 2 bases; nucleotides not matched to a gene: 11. The CDR3 here is CASSTDPGGLTKNIQYF. The CDR3 nucleotides read TGTGCCAGCAGCACGGATCCAGGGGGCTTAACCAAAAACATTCAGTACTTC. Full variable domain (rest looked up from reference TRBV5-4 and TRBJ2-4): ETGVTQSPTHLIKTRGQQVTLRCSSQSGHNTVSWYQQALGQGPQFIFQYYREEENGRGNFPPRFSGLQFPNYSSELNVNALELDDSALYLCASSTDPGGLTKNIQYFGAGTRLSVL.

This chain joins TRBV11-3 and TRBJ2-1; 7 bases map to TRBD2. CDR3 length: 15 residues. Germline CDR1 and CDR2: SGHNT and YENEEA. The junction had 9 bases not matched to a gene; V was cut back by 3 bases and J by 7 bases. Here the CDR3 reads CASSLRPGLDNEQFF. DNA for the CDR3: TGTGCCAGCAGCTTGAGACCTGGACTAGATAATGAGCAGTTCTTC.

This chain joins TRBV2 and TRBJ1-5; D might be TRBD1 (5 bases). The germline V and J ends were trimmed by 7 bases and 5 bases, with 15 bases remaining between them. The CDR3 loop spans 14 amino acids. Per the germline V gene, CDR1 is SNHLY and CDR2 is FYNNEI. The DNA for the CDR3 is TGTGCCAGCAAGTGGGGGGGTCTGGATCAGCCCCAGCATTTT. Protein: CASKWGGLDQPQHF. Full variable domain (rest looked up from reference TRBV2 and TRBJ1-5): EPEVTQTPSHQVTQMGQEVILRCVPISNHLYFYWYRQILGQKVEFLVSFYNNEISEKSEIFDDQFSVERPDGSNFTLKIRSTKLEDSAMYFCASKWGGLDQPQHFGDGTRLSIL.

This rearrangement joins TRBV5-1 to TRBJ1-1; D ambiguous. Germline CDR1 is SGHRS and CDR2 is YFSETQ. V shed 1 base and J shed 7 bases, with 17 bases lying between them. The CDR3 covers 15 residues. In nucleotides, the CDR3 is TGCGCCAGCAGCTTGCGTTTGGGAGGGAGGCTTGAAGCTTTCTTT. Protein: CASSLRLGGRLEAFF.

The rearrangement uses TRBV6-1 and TRBJ2-1, with 11 positions matching TRBD2. Germline loops: CDR1 MNHNS, CDR2 SASEGT. The CDR3 totals 14 residues. Trimming took 8 bases from V and 3 from J; bases not matched to a gene: 3. CDR3 coding DNA: TGTGCCAGCCGAACTAGCGGGGGCTACAATGAGCAGTTCTTC. Protein sequence: CASRTSGGYNEQFF.

This chain links TRBV29-1 with TRBJ2-1, with 11 bases lining up with TRBD1. Trimming took 7 bases from V and 7 from J; bases not matched to a gene: 15. The CDR3 is 16 residues long. Germline loops: CDR1 SQVTM, CDR2 ANQGSEA. Written as DNA, the CDR3 is TGCAGCGCCCACTCTTTCCCGGGACAGGGGGAGAATGAGCAGTTCTTC. Its protein is CSAHSFPGQGENEQFF.

The chain is built from TRBV29-1 and TRBJ2-3, with D possibly matching TRBD1 (5 bases). This CDR3 is built from 15 residues. V lost 6 bases and J lost 0, with 16 bases in between. Germline V gives CDR1 SQVTM, CDR2 ANQGSEA. The CDR3 region is CSVSWADTSTDTQYF. CDR3 DNA sequence: TGCAGCGTCTCTTGGGCGGACACTAGCACAGATACGCAGTATTTT.

J is TRBJ2-1 and V is TRBV5-1; 7 bases are a match to TRBD2. CDR1 and CDR2 from the germline V gene are SGHRS and YFSETQ. Trimming removed 5 bases from V and 2 bases from J; junction bases left unmatched: 4. This CDR3 is built from 14 residues. In nucleotides, the CDR3 is TGCGCCAGCAGTTCTGGGACTACCTACAATGAGCAGTTCTTC. Protein product: CASSSGTTYNEQFF.

This rearrangement joins TRBV28 to TRBJ1-4; TRBD1 might be the D (5 bases). The germline gives CDR1 MDHEN, CDR2 SYDVKM. V lost 11 bases to trimming and J lost 0 bases, with 13 bases between them. The CDR3 is 14 amino acids. This CDR3 reads CALGQGPTNEKLFF. CDR3 bases: TGTGCCCTAGGTCAGGGTCCAACTAATGAAAAACTGTTTTTT. The full variable domain, rest sourced from reference TRBV28 and TRBJ1-4, is DVKVTQSSRYLVKRTGEKVFLECVQDMDHENMFWYRQDPGLGLRLIYFSYDVKMKEKGDIPEGYSVSREKKERFSLILESASTNQTSMYLCALGQGPTNEKLFFGSGTQLSVL.

The rearrangement uses TRBV5-4 and TRBJ2-1; 11 nucleotides agree with TRBD2. There are 15 residues in the CDR3. V gave up 4 bases and J gave up 4 bases; unmatched junction bases: 4. CDR1 and CDR2 (germline): SGHNT, YYREEE (reference sequence). The CDR3 loop is CASSQTSGVYNEQFF. The CDR3 region has the DNA TGTGCCAGCAGCCAGACTAGCGGGGTATACAATGAGCAGTTCTTC.

The V and J genes are TRBV10-1 and TRBJ1-1; D remains ambiguous. Trimming shortened V by 1 base and J by 2 bases, and 11 bases separated the two germline ends. The CDR3 runs 15 residues. Germline loops: CDR1 WNHNN, CDR2 SYGVQD (reference sequence). Here the CDR3 reads CASSEYRSGNTEAFF. The CDR3 region has the DNA TGCGCCAGCAGTGAGTACCGATCGGGAAACACTGAAGCTTTCTTT.

V usage is TRBV4-1 and J usage is TRBJ2-1; D uncertain. V shed 1 base and J shed 7 bases, with 14 bases lying between them. CDR3 size: 15 residues. The germline CDR1 and CDR2 sequences are MGHRA and YSYEKL. CDR3 region: CASSQGPVARNEQFF. DNA for the CDR3: TGCGCCAGCAGCCAAGGTCCCGTCGCGCGGAATGAGCAGTTCTTC.

The chain recombines TRBV30 with TRBJ2-5, with 13 bases lining up with TRBD2. The CDR3 covers 15 residues. With V trimmed by 2 bases and J by 4 bases, 4 bases remained unmatched. The germline CDR1 and CDR2 sequences are GTSNPN and SVGIG (reference sequence). CDR3 nucleotides: TGTGCCTGGAGTCCCGGACTAGCGGGGGTAGAGACCCAGTACTTC. Translating it yields CAWSPGLAGVETQYF.

In this sample, this clone turned up once. V usage is TRBV6-1 and J usage is TRBJ2-7, with D tentatively TRBD1 (6 bases). CDR3 length: 12 amino acids. The V gene's germline CDR1 is MNHNS and CDR2 SASEGT. Trimming left V 7 bases short and J 3 bases short, with 10 bases between. The CDR3 reads CASTTGSYEQYF. Written as DNA, the CDR3 is TGTGCCAGCACCACAGGGAGCTACGAGCAGTACTTC.

The chain employs TRBV7-9 and TRBJ1-4; no firm D call. Trimming cost V 5 bases and J 7 bases, with 26 bases left between them. The CDR3 is 18 residues long. CDR1 is SEHNR, CDR2 FQNEAQ, per germline (reference sequence). CDR3 DNA sequence: TGTGCCAGCAGCCACGGGTCCTACTCAATAATAGAGGGTGAAAAACTGTTTTTT. It encodes CASSHGSYSIIEGEKLFF.

The V and J genes are TRBV7-8 and TRBJ2-5; D unresolved. The CDR3 totals 15 residues. Germline CDR1 is SGHVS and CDR2 is FQNEAQ. Trimming left V 5 bases short and J 7 bases short, with 20 bases between. CDR3 coding DNA: TGTGCCAGCAGCCGTACCCGTGGCCTCCCCTTGACCCAGTACTTC. Its protein product is CASSRTRGLPLTQYF.

This chain uses TRBV28 with TRBJ1-2; D is unresolved. There are 14 residues in the CDR3. The V gene's germline CDR1 is MDHEN and CDR2 SYDVKM. The V end lost 5 bases, the J end lost 3 bases, and 13 bases lay between the germline ends. This CDR3 reads CASSRIFTDYGYTF. CDR3 nucleotides: TGTGCCAGCAGTCGTATCTTTACGGACTATGGCTACACCTTC.

This clone was seen more than once but under ten times. The CDR3 loop is CASSVSPSGRGETQYF. CDR3 sequence (DNA): TGTGCCAGCAGCGTTAGCCCTAGCGGGAGAGGCGAGACCCAGTACTTC. The chain is built from TRBV9 and TRBJ2-5, with 10 bases lining up with TRBD2. With V trimmed by 2 bases and J by 5 bases, 9 bases remained unmatched. Germline V gives CDR1 SGDLS, CDR2 YYNGEE. The CDR3 sequence is 16 residues long. The full variable domain, in which reference TRBV9 and TRBJ2-5 provide the parts outside the CDR3, is DSGVTQTPKHLITATGQRVTLRCSPRSGDLSVYWYQQSLDQGLQFLIQYYNGEERAKGNILERFSAQQFPDLHSELNLSSLELGDSALYFCASSVSPSGRGETQYFGPGTRLLVL.

This clone was found once. This sequence joins TRBV27 and TRBJ2-7; TRBD2 agrees at 12 bases. CDR3 length: 15 residues. Unmatched junction bases numbered 9, after V lost 6 bases and J lost 6 bases. Per germline, CDR1 MNHEY and CDR2 SMNVEV (reference sequence). The CDR3 here is CASSVLTSGRGEQYF. CDR3 sequence (DNA): TGTGCCAGCAGCGTCCTGACTAGCGGGAGAGGCGAGCAGTACTTC.

This clone appeared a single time. This sequence joins TRBV5-1 and TRBJ2-5; weak D call: TRBD1 (6 bases). V was shortened by 2 bases and J by 2 bases, with 10 bases between the two germline ends. The CDR3 length is 14 residues. CDR1 SGHRS and CDR2 YFSETQ come from the germline V gene. In DNA, the CDR3 is TGCGCCAGCAGCTTACCAGGGGCACAAGAGACCCAGTACTTC. It translates to CASSLPGAQETQYF.

This sequence joins TRBV2 and TRBJ1-1, with a possible D match to TRBD1 (5 bases). This CDR3 spans 12 amino acids. The V gene's germline CDR1 is SNHLY and CDR2 FYNNEI. V was trimmed by 7 bases and J by 4 bases, leaving 10 bases between them. The CDR3 DNA follows: TGTGCCAGCAAGTACGGGGGCACTGAAGCTTTCTTT. The encoded protein is CASKYGGTEAFF.

The V gene is TRBV7-2, the J gene TRBJ2-7; 11 nucleotides agree with TRBD1. The V segment lost 8 bases and the J segment 6 bases; nucleotides outside the gene matches: 6. The CDR3 loop spans 13 amino acids. Germline V gene data show CDR1 as SGHTA and CDR2 as FQGNSA. The CDR3 DNA is TGTGCCAGCGTACCGGGACAGGGGGTCGAGCAGTACTTC. This translates into CASVPGQGVEQYF.

J is TRBJ2-2 and V is TRBV19, with 8 bases identical to TRBD1. Germline V CDR1 and CDR2: LNHDA, SQIVND (reference sequence). The CDR3 runs to 14 residues. The V and J ends lost 7 bases and 5 bases, in that order; junction bases with no gene match: 6. CDR3 DNA: TGTGCCAGTATGAGGGACAGGAGTACCGGGGAGCTGTTTTTT. It specifies CASMRDRSTGELFF.

The chain joins TRBV7-9 to TRBJ1-1, with D perhaps matching TRBD1 (6 bases). The V end was cut by 5 bases, the J end by 4 bases, with 14 bases between. Looked up from germline, CDR1 is SEHNR and CDR2 is FQNEAQ (reference sequence). This CDR3 has 14 amino acids. The CDR3 sequence: CASSKQGGGTEAFF. Written as DNA, the CDR3 is TGTGCCAGCAGCAAACAGGGAGGGGGCACTGAAGCTTTCTTT.

The J gene is TRBJ2-3, the V gene TRBV6-4; TRBD2 agrees at 11 bases. Germline V lookup: CDR1 MRHNA, CDR2 SNTAGT. V shed 4 bases, J shed 3 bases, and the junction held 3 bases outside the gene matches. The CDR3 is 15 amino acids. CDR3 sequence reads: CASSAGTSGTDTQYF. The CDR3 DNA is TGTGCCAGCAGTGCCGGGACTAGCGGTACAGATACGCAGTATTTT.

This clone was picked up one time. The CDR3 region has the DNA TGTGCCAGCAGTGAAGGGTTTGGACTAGCCGCAAAAGAGACCCAGTACTTC. Protein: CASSEGFGLAAKETQYF. The chain combines TRBV25-1 with TRBJ2-5; TRBD2 matches 8 bases. Germline CDR1 reads MGHDK; CDR2 reads SYGVNS. CDR3 length equals 17 residues. V trimming: 2 bases; J trimming: 3 bases; junction bases outside the gene matches: 11.

This CDR3 reads CASRPPGQRNQPQHF. CDR3 nucleotides: TGTGCCAGCAGGCCACCGGGACAGCGCAATCAGCCCCAGCATTTT. The chain has TRBV2 and TRBJ1-5, with TRBD1 matching over 7 bases. The germline V gene has CDR1 SNHLY and CDR2 FYNNEI. J gave up 2 bases and V 6 bases, and 7 bases lay outside the gene matches. The CDR3 is made up of 15 amino acids.

This chain uses TRBV5-4 with TRBJ1-1; D not certain. V shed 0 bases and J shed 2 bases, with 11 bases lying between them. Germline CDR1 and CDR2: SGHNT and YYREEE (reference sequence). CDR3 length: 15 amino acids. CDR3 sequence reads: CASSLAGRFNTEAFF. The CDR3 DNA follows: TGTGCCAGCAGCTTGGCCGGGAGGTTCAACACTGAAGCTTTCTTT. The complete variable domain, with remaining parts taken from reference TRBV5-4 and TRBJ1-1, reads ETGVTQSPTHLIKTRGQQVTLRCSSQSGHNTVSWYQQALGQGPQFIFQYYREEENGRGNFPPRFSGLQFPNYSSELNVNALELDDSALYLCASSLAGRFNTEAFFGQGTRLTVV.